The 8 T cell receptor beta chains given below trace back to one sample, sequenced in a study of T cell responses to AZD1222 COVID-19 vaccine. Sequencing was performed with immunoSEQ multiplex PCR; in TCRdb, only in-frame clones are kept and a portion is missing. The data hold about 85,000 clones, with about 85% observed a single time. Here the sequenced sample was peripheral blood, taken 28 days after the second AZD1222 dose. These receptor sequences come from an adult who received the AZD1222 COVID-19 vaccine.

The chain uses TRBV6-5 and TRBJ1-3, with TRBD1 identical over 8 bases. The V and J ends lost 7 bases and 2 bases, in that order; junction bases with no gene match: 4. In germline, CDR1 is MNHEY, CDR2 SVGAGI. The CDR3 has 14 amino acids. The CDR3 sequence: CASTPGGTGNTIYF. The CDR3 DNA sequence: TGTGCCAGCACCCCAGGGGGCACTGGAAACACCATATATTTT.

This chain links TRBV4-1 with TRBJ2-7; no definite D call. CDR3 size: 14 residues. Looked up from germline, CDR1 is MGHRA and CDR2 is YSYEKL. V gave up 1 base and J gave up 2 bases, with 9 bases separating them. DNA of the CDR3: TGCGCCAGCAGCCAAGGCGGCTATGCCTACGAGCAGTACTTC. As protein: CASSQGGYAYEQYF.

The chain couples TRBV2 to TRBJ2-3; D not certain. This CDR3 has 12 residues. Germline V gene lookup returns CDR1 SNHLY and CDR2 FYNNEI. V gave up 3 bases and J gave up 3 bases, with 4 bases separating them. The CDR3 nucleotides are TGTGCCAGCAGTGACATTACAGATACGCAGTATTTT. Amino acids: CASSDITDTQYF.

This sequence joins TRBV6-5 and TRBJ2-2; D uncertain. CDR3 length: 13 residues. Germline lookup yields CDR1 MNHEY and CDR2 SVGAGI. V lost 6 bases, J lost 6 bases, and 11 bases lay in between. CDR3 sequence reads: CASRPQSPGELFF. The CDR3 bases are TGTGCCAGCAGACCACAGAGCCCCGGGGAGCTGTTTTTT.

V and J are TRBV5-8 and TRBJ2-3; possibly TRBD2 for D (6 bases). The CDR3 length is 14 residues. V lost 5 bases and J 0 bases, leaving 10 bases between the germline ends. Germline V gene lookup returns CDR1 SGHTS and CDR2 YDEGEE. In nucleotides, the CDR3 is TGTGCCAGCAGTAGTAGCGGAAGCACAGATACGCAGTATTTT. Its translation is CASSSSGSTDTQYF.

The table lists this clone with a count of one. As DNA, the CDR3 is TGTGCCAGCAGCCCCAGACAAATGAACACTGAAGCTTTCTTT. It yields the protein CASSPRQMNTEAFF. The V gene is TRBV7-8, the J gene TRBJ1-1; D gene uncertain. Trimming took 5 bases from V and 0 from J, leaving 10 bases between them. The CDR3 runs 14 residues. CDR1 is SGHVS, CDR2 FQNEAQ, per germline.

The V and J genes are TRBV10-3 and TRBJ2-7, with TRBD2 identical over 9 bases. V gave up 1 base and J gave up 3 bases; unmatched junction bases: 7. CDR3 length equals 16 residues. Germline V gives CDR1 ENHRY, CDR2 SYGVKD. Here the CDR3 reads CAISELGLAGNYEQYF. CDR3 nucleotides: TGTGCCATCAGTGAGTTAGGGCTAGCGGGAAACTACGAGCAGTACTTC.

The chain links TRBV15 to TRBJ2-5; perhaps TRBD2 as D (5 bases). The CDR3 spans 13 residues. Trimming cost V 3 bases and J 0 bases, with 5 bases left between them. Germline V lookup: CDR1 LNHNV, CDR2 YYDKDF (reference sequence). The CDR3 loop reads CATSRTNQETQYF. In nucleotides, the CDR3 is TGTGCCACCAGCAGGACTAACCAAGAGACCCAGTACTTC.